These 19 T cell receptor beta chains share one sample of origin, sequenced in a study of blood T cell repertoires in COVID-19. Sequenced by immunoSEQ multiplex PCR; TCRdb stores in-frame clones only, minus some. The table lists around 160,000 clones, approximately 83% of them singletons. Source material: peripheral blood. Receptors originate from a woman aged 55 to 70 with COVID-19, enrolled during active disease.

V usage is TRBV5-1 and J usage is TRBJ2-6, with a tentative D call TRBD1 (6 bases). Germline V gene data show CDR1 as SGHRS and CDR2 as YFSETQ. Trimming left V 9 bases short and J 1 base short, with 14 bases between. The CDR3 spans 15 residues. The CDR3 nucleotides are TGCGCCACAAAAACAGGGTCTTCTGGGGCCAACGTCCTGACTTTC. Translation: CATKTGSSGANVLTF.

The V gene is TRBV15, the J gene TRBJ1-4; D ambiguous. The CDR3 totals 13 residues. CDR1 is LNHNV and CDR2 is YYDKDF in the germline V gene (reference sequence). The CDR3 region has the DNA TGTGCATCTCAACAGACAACTAATGAAAAACTGTTTTTT. It codes for CASQQTTNEKLFF. Together with reference TRBV15 and TRBJ1-4, the CDR3 gives the full variable domain: DAMVIQNPRYQVTQFGKPVTLSCSQTLNHNVMYWYQQKSSQAPKLLFHYYDKDFNNEADTPDNFQSRRPNTSFCFLDIRSPGLGDTAMYLCASQQTTNEKLFFGSGTQLSVL.

The chain joins TRBV7-2 to TRBJ2-3; TRBD2 agrees at 10 bases. J was trimmed by 4 bases and V by 3 bases; bases with no gene match: 10. CDR1 and CDR2 from the germline V gene are SGHTA and FQGNSA. The CDR3 covers 17 residues. The CDR3 is CASSLASGGNGADTQYF. As DNA, the CDR3 is TGTGCCAGCAGCTTGGCTAGCGGGGGTAACGGCGCAGATACGCAGTATTTT.

The V call is TRBV3-1 (or the pseudogene TRBV3-2), the J call TRBJ2-1; TRBD2 matches 10 bases. The length of the CDR3 is 17 residues. With 3 bases clipped from V and 6 bases from J, the junction kept 11 bases outside the gene matches. Germline assignment: CDR1 LGHDT and CDR2 YNNKEL (reference sequence). The CDR3 protein is CASSQRGTSGDINEQFF. The CDR3 DNA reads TGTGCCAGCAGCCAGAGGGGCACTAGCGGGGACATCAATGAGCAGTTCTTC.

The V call is TRBV7-2, the J call TRBJ1-5; D not certain. V was pared by 4 bases and J by 7 bases, with 11 bases between. The CDR3 is made up of 13 amino acids. The germline V gene has CDR1 SGHTA and CDR2 FQGNSA. The CDR3 DNA sequence: TGTGCCAGCAGCTCCCAGTCGAAACAGCCCCAGCATTTT. This encodes CASSSQSKQPQHF. Drawing the rest from reference TRBV7-2 and TRBJ1-5, the complete variable domain is GAGVSQSPSNKVTEKGKDVELRCDPISGHTALYWYRQSLGQGLEFLIYFQGNSAPDKSGLPSDRFSAERTGGSVSTLTIQRTQQEDSAVYLCASSSQSKQPQHFGDGTRLSIL.

This clone showed up just once. The chain uses TRBV7-2 and TRBJ2-1; unclear D gene. CDR1 is SGHTA, CDR2 FQGNSA, per germline. V was clipped by 7 bases and J by 9 bases, with 10 bases between them. The CDR3 length is 11 residues. The CDR3 DNA sequence: TGTGCCAGCACCTCTTGGAGTGAGCAGTTCTTC. This translates into CASTSWSEQFF.

This clone was observed a few times. The J gene is TRBJ2-2, the V gene TRBV5-5; 8 bases align to TRBD1. Germline values: CDR1 SGHKS, CDR2 YYEKEE (reference sequence). The CDR3 is 16 residues long. The J segment lost 7 bases and the V segment lost 0 bases, leaving 8 bases of the junction unmatched. The CDR3 DNA sequence: TGTGCCAGCAGCTTGGTTTCCAGGGGGCTTATCGGGGAGCTGTTTTTT. Amino acid sequence: CASSLVSRGLIGELFF.

The genes are TRBV29-1 and TRBJ2-1; TRBD2 matches at 7 bases. This CDR3 contains 14 residues. Trimming at V came to 3 bases and at J to 2 bases, leaving 4 bases not matched to a gene. Per germline, CDR1 SQVTM and CDR2 ANQGSEA. The CDR3, as DNA: TGCAGCGTTGAGGGAACTAGCGCCTACAATGAGCAGTTCTTC. Its translation is CSVEGTSAYNEQFF.

The chain is built from TRBV6-5 and TRBJ2-1; D not resolved. The CDR3 runs 16 residues. Trimming shortened V by 0 bases and J by 0 bases, and 9 bases separated the two germline ends. CDR1 is MNHEY and CDR2 is SVGAGI in the germline V gene. Here the CDR3 reads CASSYSNSNSYNEQFF. In nucleotides, the CDR3 is TGTGCCAGCAGTTACTCGAATTCTAACTCCTACAATGAGCAGTTCTTC.

This chain connects TRBV7-8 to TRBJ2-2; no reliable D call. Per the germline V gene, CDR1 is SGHVS and CDR2 is FQNEAQ. The CDR3 is made up of 14 amino acids. Trimming took 4 bases from V and 7 from J, leaving 13 bases between them. In nucleotides, the CDR3 is TGTGCCAGCAGCTACCAGGTCCTCGGCGGGGAGCTGTTTTTT. Translating it yields CASSYQVLGGELFF.

The chain employs TRBV10-1 and TRBJ1-1; D gene ambiguous. This CDR3 has 14 amino acids. Trimming pared 6 bases from V and 4 bases from J, leaving 15 bases between. Germline loops: CDR1 WNHNN, CDR2 SYGVQD (reference sequence). Here the CDR3 reads CASSVNGVGTEAFF. The CDR3 DNA reads as TGCGCCAGCAGCGTTAACGGGGTCGGCACTGAAGCTTTCTTT.

The V and J genes are TRBV9 and TRBJ1-2, with D uncertain. V gave up 1 base and J gave up 4 bases, with 5 bases separating them. This CDR3 has 12 amino acids. Germline-derived CDR1 and CDR2 are SGDLS and YYNGEE. CDR3 coding DNA: TGTGCCAGCAGCGTACCTACCTATGGCTACACCTTC. This sequence encodes CASSVPTYGYTF. Filled out from reference TRBV9 and TRBJ1-2, the complete variable domain reads DSGVTQTPKHLITATGQRVTLRCSPRSGDLSVYWYQQSLDQGLQFLIQYYNGEERAKGNILERFSAQQFPDLHSELNLSSLELGDSALYFCASSVPTYGYTFGSGTRLTVV.

The genes are TRBV18 and TRBJ2-3, with unresolved D. V was pared by 0 bases and J by 6 bases, with 10 bases between. The CDR3 is 14 residues long. The germline gives CDR1 KGHSH, CDR2 LQKENI. CDR3 sequence (DNA): TGTGCCAGCTCACCACCGGTCAGGCTGGATACGCAGTATTTT. It is translated as CASSPPVRLDTQYF.

Details on this clone: The DNA is left out, because the CDR3 cannot be placed on it with certainty; the CDR3 is given as TCRdb lists it. The rearrangement uses TRBV19 and TRBJ2-6; TRBD2, the D gene given by the table, was not confirmed from the DNA. Germline V CDR1 and CDR2: LNHDA, SQIVND (reference sequence). Including both end residues, the CDR3 is 16 amino acids long. The CDR3 spells CASTSGGGFGANVLTF.

This sequence joins TRBV9 and TRBJ1-2, with unresolved D. This CDR3 has 14 residues. V dropped 0 bases and J dropped 4 bases, with 10 bases sitting between them. Germline assignment: CDR1 SGDLS and CDR2 YYNGEE. The CDR3 coding sequence is TGTGCCAGCAGCGTAGTCAGGTCGCTCTATGGCTACACCTTC. This encodes CASSVVRSLYGYTF.

This clone was recorded once. This chain connects TRBV9 to TRBJ1-3; TRBD1 matches at 7 bases. The germline V gene encodes CDR1 SGDLS and CDR2 YYNGEE. After removal of 3 bases from V and 4 bases from J, the junction contained 7 bases not matched to a gene. The CDR3 extends over 15 amino acids. In nucleotides, the CDR3 is TGTGCCAGCAGCGCGGACAGGCTGGGGGGAAACACCATATATTTT. It specifies CASSADRLGGNTIYF.

The chain couples TRBV30 to TRBJ1-1, with 7 bases that match TRBD1. Per the germline V gene, CDR1 is GTSNPN and CDR2 is SVGIG (reference sequence). CDR3 size: 15 residues. V shed 4 bases, J shed 1 base, and the junction held 9 bases outside the gene matches. This CDR3 is CAWMVLNRGNTEAFF. In DNA form, the CDR3 reads TGTGCCTGGATGGTCTTAAACAGGGGGAACACTGAAGCTTTCTTT.

The V gene is TRBV5-8, the J gene TRBJ1-5; D remains unclear. V dropped 5 bases and J dropped 2 bases, with 26 bases sitting between them. The CDR3 spans 19 residues. Per the germline V gene, CDR1 is SGHTS and CDR2 is YDEGEE. This CDR3 reads CASSPDSGFFVGGNQPQHF. Written as DNA, the CDR3 is TGTGCCAGCAGTCCAGATTCAGGATTCTTCGTCGGCGGCAATCAGCCCCAGCATTTT. The complete variable domain, with remaining parts taken from reference TRBV5-8 and TRBJ1-5, reads EAGVTQSPTHLIKTRGQQATLRCSPISGHTSVYWYQQALGLGLQFLLWYDEGEERNRGNFPPRFSGRQFPNYSSELNVNALELEDSALYLCASSPDSGFFVGGNQPQHFGDGTRLSIL.

The chain is built from TRBV7-3 and TRBJ1-2; D ambiguous. CDR1 SGHTA and CDR2 FQGTGA come from the germline V gene. The CDR3 spans 15 residues. V gave up 5 bases and J gave up 1 base, with 14 bases separating them. CDR3 in amino acids: CASSPAGTGNYGYTF. CDR3 sequence (DNA): TGTGCCAGCAGCCCGGCGGGCACGGGTAACTATGGCTACACCTTC.